This record covers a single T cell receptor (beta chain). Every donor, a Caucasian adult, lived in Nashville, Tennessee. These data belong to a study of shared clonotypes between healthy human individuals. Study-wide background: Per donor, CD8 memory used one plate, CD8 naive used two, CD4 memory used three and CD4 naive used three.

An even split of each subset's genomic DNA across several immunoSEQ plates was performed. Libraries were prepared by immunoSEQ multiplex PCR; TCRdb keeps only in-frame clonotypes and omits some of them. The sample lists 980,000 or so clones; over 60% were seen once. The CDR3 loop spans 15 amino acids. Germline V gene lookup returns CDR1 KGHSH and CDR2 LQKENI. Trimming left V 2 bases short and J 6 bases short, with 14 bases between. The source is a man younger than 30 in good health. This chain uses TRBV18 with TRBJ2-1, with D possibly TRBD2 on 5 matching bases. Sequencing was done on a sample of memory CD4+ T cells sorted from blood. The subset denotes: CD45RA-negative fraction. The CDR3 reads CASSPWVGVANEQFF. For the CDR3, the DNA is TGTGCCAGCTCACCATGGGTCGGGGTGGCCAATGAGCAGTTCTTC.